This passage covers 10 T cell receptor beta chains from one sample sequenced in a study of cytomegalovirus exposure and HLA in healthy donors. The primer mix had 60 Vbeta and 13 Jbeta primers. Generated by immunoSEQ multiplex PCR, the TCRdb table keeps only in-frame clones and is missing some. The data show approximately 60,000 clones, about four fifths seen once. The material sequenced was PBMCs. The source is a middle-aged man in good health and CMV-seronegative.

This chain joins TRBV5-4 and TRBJ2-5, with 7 nucleotides matching TRBD1. Looked up from germline, CDR1 is SGHNT and CDR2 is YYREEE (reference sequence). The CDR3 has 13 amino acids. Trimming cost V 4 bases and J 7 bases; bases outside gene matches: 7. The CDR3 here is CASSHDREPTQYF. The CDR3 region has the DNA TGTGCCAGCAGCCACGACAGGGAGCCGACCCAGTACTTC.

This clone came up once. The V gene is TRBV6-6, the J gene TRBJ2-3; the D is unclear. Trimming took 4 bases from V and 4 from J, leaving 3 bases between them. CDR1 and CDR2 (germline): MNHNY, SVGAGI (reference sequence). This CDR3 is built from 11 residues. For the CDR3, the DNA is TGTGCCAGCAGTTTCGCAGATACGCAGTATTTT. Its protein product is CASSFADTQYF.

This chain joins TRBV27 and TRBJ1-1; D remains ambiguous. V lost 6 bases and J lost 5, with 16 bases in between. The CDR3 sequence is 14 residues long. The germline CDR1 and CDR2 sequences are MNHEY and SMNVEV (reference sequence). CDR3 bases: TGTGCCAGCAGCATCACCTCTATGAGGACTGAAGCTTTCTTT. Protein product: CASSITSMRTEAFF.

The rearrangement uses TRBV7-9 and TRBJ2-5; TRBD2 aligns across 9 bases. Trimming cost V 0 bases and J 5 bases; bases outside gene matches: 7. This CDR3 contains 16 residues. CDR1 is SEHNR, CDR2 FQNEAQ, per germline (reference sequence). The CDR3 sequence: CASSLAGGLAPETQYF. DNA for the CDR3: TGTGCCAGCAGCTTAGCAGGGGGACTAGCCCCCGAGACCCAGTACTTC.

J is TRBJ2-2 and V is TRBV7-6; 7 bases map to TRBD1. The V gene end was trimmed by 5 bases and the J gene end by 1 base; junction bases not matched to a gene: 4. Germline V lookup: CDR1 SGHVS, CDR2 FNYEAQ. This CDR3 comprises 15 residues. Written as DNA, the CDR3 is TGTGCCAGCAGCAAGACAGGGTTGAACACCGGGGAGCTGTTTTTT. As protein: CASSKTGLNTGELFF.

The genes are TRBV29-1 and TRBJ2-5; D unclear. Per the germline V gene, CDR1 is SQVTM and CDR2 is ANQGSEA. This CDR3 contains 12 residues. V lost 1 base and J lost 5, with 8 bases in between. CDR3 protein: CSVEVSTETQYF. CDR3 coding DNA: TGCAGCGTTGAAGTTAGTACGGAGACCCAGTACTTC.

This clone was observed a few times. The V call is TRBV12-5, the J call TRBJ2-6; D remains ambiguous. The CDR3 is 13 residues long. Germline V lookup: CDR1 LGHNT, CDR2 FRNRAP. Trimming cost V 9 bases and J 0 bases, with 6 bases left between them. The CDR3 sequence is CASRLSGANVLTF. The CDR3 DNA reads as TGTGCTAGCCGTCTCTCTGGGGCCAACGTCCTGACTTTC.

The rearrangement links TRBV6-6 to TRBJ2-1; TRBD1 is a possible D gene (6 bases). The germline V gene encodes CDR1 MNHNY and CDR2 SVGAGI (reference sequence). This CDR3 region has 16 residues. The V end lost 10 bases, the J end lost 1 base, and 20 bases lay between the germline ends. The CDR3 protein is CAISKLTGSSYNEQFF. In DNA, the CDR3 is TGTGCCATCTCCAAGCTCACAGGGTCGTCCTACAATGAGCAGTTCTTC.

For this clone: This sample includes further DNA sequences coding for the same CDR3. The chain is built from TRBV5-1 and TRBJ1-3; D call uncertain. V was trimmed by 3 bases and J by 2 bases, leaving 12 bases between them. The CDR3 contains 15 residues. Per germline, CDR1 SGHRS and CDR2 YFSETQ. CDR3 coding DNA: TGCGCCAGCAGCTCCGTTGGCGGGGCTGGAAACACCATATATTTT. It specifies CASSSVGGAGNTIYF.

This clone was observed a few times. The V call is TRBV6-4, the J call TRBJ2-3; 8 bases match TRBD1. CDR3 length: 13 amino acids. With 4 bases clipped from V and 7 bases from J, the junction kept 4 bases outside the gene matches. The germline V gene encodes CDR1 MRHNA and CDR2 SNTAGT. Here the CDR3 DNA reads TGTGCCAGCAGTGTCGGACAGGGTAATACGCAGTATTTT. As protein: CASSVGQGNTQYF.